The 7 T cell receptor beta chains listed next were all sequenced from one sample in a study of T cell clonality in common variable immunodeficiency. Produced via immunoSEQ multiplex PCR; TCRdb's table is partial and in-frame only. Listed for the sample are about 52,000 clones, none seen a single time. The specimen sequenced was peripheral blood mononuclear cells. The receptors derive from a person between 18 and 75 years old in good health.

This clone was seen at least ten times. Read data end 3 residues before the CDR3 end; the end is taken from the germline J gene. The chain uses TRBV5-1 and TRBJ2-1; a possible D gene is TRBD2 (5 bases). The germline V gene encodes CDR1 SGHRS and CDR2 YFSETQ. V was trimmed by 0 bases and J by 5 bases, leaving 9 bases between them. The CDR3 has 14 residues. The DNA read from the CDR3 is TGCGCCAGCAGCTTGGCCTCGGGGAACAATGAG. Its translation: CASSLASGNNE. The complete CDR3 protein is CASSLASGNNEQFF.

In its sample, this clone was seen many times. The CDR3 extends 3 residues past the end of the read, so its final part is completed from the germline J gene. The genes are TRBV4-2 and TRBJ2-2, with D possibly being TRBD1 (5 bases). This CDR3 has 17 amino acids. Between the trimmed V and J ends, which lost 1 base and 2 bases, there was a span of 14 bases. Germline CDR1 reads LGHNA; CDR2 reads YNFKEQ. CDR3 protein: CASSQGFQGSNTGELFF. Incomplete CDR3 DNA: TGTGCCAGCAGCCAAGGATTTCAGGGAAGCAACACCGGGGAG.

In this sample, this clone turned up many times. CDR3 DNA, as far as it was read: TGCAGCGTCACACTTGCGGGAGGGGGCTACGAG. This gives the protein CSVTLAGGGYE. The full CDR3 protein is CSVTLAGGGYEQYF. This chain uses TRBV29-1 with TRBJ2-7; 9 bases are a match to TRBD2. The CDR3 end falls 3 residues outside the read, so it is completed with the germline J gene. The CDR3 totals 14 residues. The germline gives CDR1 SQVTM, CDR2 ANQGSEA. V was clipped by 6 bases and J by 3 bases; unmatched bases: 9.

This clone was counted at least ten times. The sequenced fragment ends 3 residues before the CDR3 boundary, so the rest is inferred from the germline J gene. The chain links TRBV29-1 to TRBJ2-7; no definite D call. This CDR3 is 12 amino acids long. CDR1 SQVTM and CDR2 ANQGSEA come from the germline V gene. V lost 4 bases and J 2 bases, leaving 9 bases between the germline ends. Here the CDR3 reads CSVGRFAYEQYF. The part of the CDR3 DNA that was read is TGCAGCGTTGGTCGGTTCGCCTACGAG.

There are many counts of this clone. The CDR3 end is not reached by the read, which stops 3 residues before it; the germline J gene fills it in. The V gene is TRBV30, the J gene TRBJ1-2, with D hard to call. The V end was cut by 2 bases, the J end by 4 bases, with 8 bases between. The CDR3 runs to 12 residues. CDR1 is GTSNPN and CDR2 is SVGIG in the germline V gene (reference sequence). The CDR3 bases that were read are TGTGCCTGGAGTACCCAGATCTATGGC. Its protein is CAWSTQIYG. The entire CDR3 sequence reads CAWSTQIYGYTF.

This clone was counted ten times or more. The read is 3 residues too short to cover the CDR3 end, so that end is filled in from the germline J gene. The rearrangement uses TRBV7-3 and TRBJ2-5, with 10 bases fitting TRBD2. After removal of 1 base from V and 5 bases from J, the junction contained 10 bases not matched to a gene. The germline V gene encodes CDR1 SGHTA and CDR2 FQGTGA. There are 17 residues in the CDR3. CDR3 DNA (partial): TGTGCCAGCAGCTTAAGATCGAGCGGGGGGGCCTCGGAGACC. Its translation is CASSLRSSGGASET. The whole CDR3 reads CASSLRSSGGASETQYF.

This clone was detected many times. The read comes to an end 3 residues before the CDR3 does, leaving the germline J gene to fill in the end. The V and J genes are TRBV7-6 and TRBJ1-1; 7 bases are shared with TRBD1. CDR1 is SGHVS, CDR2 FNYEAQ, per germline. This CDR3 is built from 13 residues. The sequenced CDR3 bases are TGTGCCAGCCGAGCCACAGGGGACACGCAA. Protein sequence: CASRATGDTQ. The CDR3 reads in full as CASRATGDTQAFF. Full variable domain (outside the CDR3, taken from reference TRBV7-6 and TRBJ1-1): GAGVSQSPRYKVTKRGQDVALRCDPISGHVSLYWYRQALGQGPEFLTYFNYEAQQDKSGLPNDRFSAERPEGSISTLTIQRTEQRDSAMYRCASRATGDTQAFFGQGTRLTVV.